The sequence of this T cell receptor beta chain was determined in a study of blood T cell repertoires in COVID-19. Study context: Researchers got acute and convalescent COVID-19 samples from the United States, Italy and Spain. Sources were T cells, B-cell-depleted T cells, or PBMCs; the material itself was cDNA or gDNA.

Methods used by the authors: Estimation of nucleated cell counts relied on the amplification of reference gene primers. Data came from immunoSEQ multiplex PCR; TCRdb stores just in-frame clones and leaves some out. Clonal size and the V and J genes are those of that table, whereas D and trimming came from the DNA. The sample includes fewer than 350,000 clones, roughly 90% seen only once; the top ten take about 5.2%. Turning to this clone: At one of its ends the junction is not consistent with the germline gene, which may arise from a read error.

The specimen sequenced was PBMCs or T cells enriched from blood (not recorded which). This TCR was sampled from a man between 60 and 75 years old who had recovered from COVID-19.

CDR3 protein: CASTYGQMTEAFF. CDR3 in DNA: TGTGCCAGCACTTACGGACAGATGACTGAAGCTTTCTTT. The chain joins TRBV6-5 to TRBJ1-1; TRBD1 might be the D (6 bases). CDR3 size: 13 residues. Germline V lookup: CDR1 MNHEY, CDR2 SVGAGI.